Described below is a single T cell receptor beta chain sequence and its context. Per the study methods: Estimated nucleated cell counts came from reference gene primer amplification. The assay was immunoSEQ multiplex PCR, and TCRdb's table has in-frame clones only and misses some. Clonal size and the V and J genes are those of that table, whereas D and trimming came from the DNA. Of about 190,000 clones in the sample, approximately 84% are singletons; the top ten hold more than 2.5%. This specimen belongs to a study of blood T cell repertoires in COVID-19. Background on the study: PBMCs, B-cell-depleted T cells, or T cells provided the cDNA or gDNA that made up the material.

This CDR3 region has 13 residues. With V trimmed by 5 bases and J by 3 bases, 3 bases remained unmatched. Cohorts were based on clinical histories the participants reported. The rearrangement uses TRBV12-3 or TRBV12-4 and TRBJ2-5; 7 bases are a match to TRBD2. This clonotype was obtained from a woman aged 25-40 years who had recovered from COVID-19. Sequenced sample: PBMCs or T cells enriched from blood (not recorded which). The chain's CDR3 is CASSHLAEETQYF. The CDR3 DNA reads TGTGCCAGCAGTCACCTAGCGGAAGAGACCCAGTACTTC.